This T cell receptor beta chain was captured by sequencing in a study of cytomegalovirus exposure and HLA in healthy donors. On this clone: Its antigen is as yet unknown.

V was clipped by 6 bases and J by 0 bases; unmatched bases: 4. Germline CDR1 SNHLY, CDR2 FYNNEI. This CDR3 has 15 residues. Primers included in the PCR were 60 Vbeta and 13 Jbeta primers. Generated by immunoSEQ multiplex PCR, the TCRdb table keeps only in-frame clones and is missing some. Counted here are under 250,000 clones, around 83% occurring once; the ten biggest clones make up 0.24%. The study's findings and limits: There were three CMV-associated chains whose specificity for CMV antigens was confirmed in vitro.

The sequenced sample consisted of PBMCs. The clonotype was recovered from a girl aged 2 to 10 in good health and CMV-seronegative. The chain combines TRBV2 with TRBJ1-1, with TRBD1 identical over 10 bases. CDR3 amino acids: CASRKGQGMNTEAFF. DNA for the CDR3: TGTGCCAGCAGGAAGGGACAGGGGATGAACACTGAAGCTTTCTTT.